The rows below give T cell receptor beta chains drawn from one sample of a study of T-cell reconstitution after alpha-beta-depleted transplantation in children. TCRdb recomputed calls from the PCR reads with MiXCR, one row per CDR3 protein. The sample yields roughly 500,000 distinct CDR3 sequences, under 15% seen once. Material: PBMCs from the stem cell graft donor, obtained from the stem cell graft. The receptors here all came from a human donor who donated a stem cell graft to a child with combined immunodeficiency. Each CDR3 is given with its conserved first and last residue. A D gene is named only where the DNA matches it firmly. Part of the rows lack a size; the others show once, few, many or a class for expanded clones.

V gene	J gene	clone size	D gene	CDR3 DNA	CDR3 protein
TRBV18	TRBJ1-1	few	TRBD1	TGTGCCAGCTCACCAGGCGGACAGGGGACGGGAACTGAAGCTTTCTTT	CASSPGGQGTGTEAFF
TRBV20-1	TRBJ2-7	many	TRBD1	TGCAGTGCTAGAGATCACAGGGGATCTCTCTACGAGCAGTACTTC	CSARDHRGSLYEQYF
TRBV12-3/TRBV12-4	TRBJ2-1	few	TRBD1	TGTGCCAGCAGTTTAAATTTAGGGACAGGGGGCTACAATGAGCAGTTCTTC	CASSLNLGTGGYNEQFF
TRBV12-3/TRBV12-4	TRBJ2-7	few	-	TGTGCCAGCAGCCCCCTGTACTACGAGCAGTACTTC	CASSPLYYEQYF
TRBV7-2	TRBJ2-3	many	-	TGTGCCAGCAGCTCGATTCTTTTCAGGGCAGATACGCAGTATTTT	CASSSILFRADTQYF
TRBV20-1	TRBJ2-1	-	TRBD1	TGCAGTGCTAGAGGACCCGGGACAGGGGTGGATGAGCAGTTCTTC	CSARGPGTGVDEQFF
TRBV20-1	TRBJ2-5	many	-	TGCAGTGCTAGAGTTGGGGTTATCCAAGAGACCCAGTACTTC	CSARVGVIQETQYF
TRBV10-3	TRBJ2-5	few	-	TGTGCCATCAGTGAGGGACGGGACTTTCAAGAGACCCAGTACTTC	CAISEGRDFQETQYF
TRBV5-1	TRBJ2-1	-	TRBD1	TGCGACAGCAGGCCCCCAGGGACAGGGTTGAATGAGCAGTTCTTC	CDSRPPGTGLNEQFF
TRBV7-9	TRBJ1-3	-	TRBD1	TGTGCCAGCAGCCGACAGGGACCTAGCTCTGGAAACACCATATATTTT	CASSRQGPSSGNTIYF
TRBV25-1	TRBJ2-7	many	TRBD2	TGTGCCAGCAGGAGGGGAGGGTCGCACGAGCAGTACTTC	CASRRGGSHEQYF
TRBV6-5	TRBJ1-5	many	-	TGTGCCAGCAGTTACTCAGGTAGCAATCAGCCCCAGCATTTT	CASSYSGSNQPQHF
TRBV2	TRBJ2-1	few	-	TGTGCCAGCAGTCCCAGTAGGACCTACAATGAGCAGTTCTTC	CASSPSRTYNEQFF
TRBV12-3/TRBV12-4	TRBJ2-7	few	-	TGTGCCAGCAGTTCCTACGGGACCTACGAGCAGTACTTC	CASSSYGTYEQYF
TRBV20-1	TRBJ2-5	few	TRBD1	TGCAGTGCTAGGAGGGGGCTGGGAGAGACCCAGTACTTC	CSARRGLGETQYF
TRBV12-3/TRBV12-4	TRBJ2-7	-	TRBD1	TGTGCCAGCAGCCATGGGGGGACAGGGATTTACGAGCAGTACTTC	CASSHGGTGIYEQYF
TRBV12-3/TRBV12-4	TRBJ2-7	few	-	TGTGCCAGCAGTTTTAGTCTAGTTTTCGACGAGCAGTACTTC	CASSFSLVFDEQYF
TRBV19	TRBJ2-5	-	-	TGTGCCAGTACTACAGGGCCTCTAGCGACCCAGTACTTC	CASTTGPLATQYF
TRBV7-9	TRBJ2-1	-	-	TGTGCCAGCAGCTACGACTATACCTACAATGAGCAGTTCTTC	CASSYDYTYNEQFF
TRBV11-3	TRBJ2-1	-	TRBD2	TGTGCCAGCAGCCCGAGGACTAGCGGGAGGGCCGGGCAGTTCTTC	CASSPRTSGRAGQFF
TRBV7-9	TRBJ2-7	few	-	TGTGCCAGCAGTGGGAGTAACGAGCAGTACTTC	CASSGSNEQYF
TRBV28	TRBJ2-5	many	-	TGTGCCAGCAGCCTCCGGGACACCATACCTCAAGAGACCCAGTACTTC	CASSLRDTIPQETQYF
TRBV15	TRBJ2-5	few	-	TGTGCCACCAGCAGAGTTCTAGAAGAGACCCAGTACTTC	CATSRVLEETQYF
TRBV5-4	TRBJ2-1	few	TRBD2	TGTGCCAGCAGCTTGCAGCGGGGGGGCGGAGAGCAGTTCTTC	CASSLQRGGGEQFF
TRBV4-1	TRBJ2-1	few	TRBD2	TGCGCCAGCAGCCAAGATCATATGAGTCTAGCGGGAGGGCCACATGAGCAGTTCTTC	CASSQDHMSLAGGPHEQFF
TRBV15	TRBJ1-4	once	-	TGTGCCACCAGCGGGGGGTCAACAGGTTTTCATGAAAAACTGTTTTTT	CATSGGSTGFHEKLFF
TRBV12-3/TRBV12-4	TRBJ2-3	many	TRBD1	TGTGCCAGCAGTTTAAATCAGGGGGCAGATACGCAGTATTTT	CASSLNQGADTQYF
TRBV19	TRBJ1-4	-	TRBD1	TGTGCCAGTACAGACAGGGGCGGGGGAAAACTGTTTTTT	CASTDRGGGKLFF
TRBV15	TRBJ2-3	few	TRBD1	TGTGCCACCAGCAGAGACAGGGGGCAGGCAGATACGCAGTATTTT	CATSRDRGQADTQYF
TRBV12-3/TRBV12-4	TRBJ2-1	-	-	TGTGCCAGCAGTTTTGGTGAAGGGGCTTACAATGAGCAGTTCTTC	CASSFGEGAYNEQFF
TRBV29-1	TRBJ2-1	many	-	TGCAGCGCCCACCGTGGGCAGATCAATGAGCAGTTCTTC	CSAHRGQINEQFF
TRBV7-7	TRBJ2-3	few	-	TGTGCCAGCAGCTTAACGGGCGGGTACCCGACTAGCACAGATACGCAGTATTTT	CASSLTGGYPTSTDTQYF
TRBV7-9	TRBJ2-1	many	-	TGTGCCAGCAGCCATCCTTTTCTCGGGGACTACAATGAGCAGTTCTTC	CASSHPFLGDYNEQFF
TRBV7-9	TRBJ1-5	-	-	TGTGCCAGCAGCGGGGACGGAAAGAGTGAGCCCCAGCATTTT	CASSGDGKSEPQHF
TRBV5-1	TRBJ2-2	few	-	TGCGCCAGCAGAGTCGGAGGAGGAACCGGGGAGCTGTTTTTT	CASRVGGGTGELFF
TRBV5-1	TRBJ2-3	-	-	TGCGCCAGCCGTTCGGGGCCGTCGGGAGATACGCAGTATTTT	CASRSGPSGDTQYF
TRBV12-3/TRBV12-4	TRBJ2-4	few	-	TGTGCCAGCAGGCACCCGGCCAAAAACATTCAGTACTTC	CASRHPAKNIQYF
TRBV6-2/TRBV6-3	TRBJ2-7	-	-	TGTGCCAGCAGTTACGGTCAGACTTCTACGAGGGAGCAGTACTTC	CASSYGQTSTREQYF
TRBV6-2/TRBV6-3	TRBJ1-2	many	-	TGTGCCAGCAGTTACTCGGTAGCGCCGGGCGATGGCTACACCTTC	CASSYSVAPGDGYTF